These T cell receptor beta chains were read from a single sample in a study of shared clonotypes between healthy human individuals. TCRdb's table, derived via immunoSEQ multiplex PCR, lists solely in-frame clones and lacks some. The sample has hundreds of thousands of clones, about 96% seen once. Sequenced material: naive CD4+ T cells sorted from blood. The receptors derive from a woman aged 30 to 39 in good health. CDR3s include the opening cysteine and the closing phenylalanine or tryptophan. The D gene is left open where the match is weak. Not every row has a clone size; where given, it reads once, few, many or a size class.

v_call	d_call	clone_size	j_call	cdr3_nt	cdr3_aa
TRBV6-6	NA	NA	TRBJ2-2	TGTGCCAGCAGTTACCCAGGGGCCCTACCCGGGGAGCTGTTTTTT	CASSYPGALPGELFF
TRBV7-9	TRBD2	NA	TRBJ2-7	TGTGCCAGCACCCCCGGGACTAACAACGAGCAGTACTTC	CASTPGTNNEQYF
TRBV30	TRBD1	NA	TRBJ1-1	TGTGCCTGGAGAAGGACAGGCCATGAAGCTTTCTTT	CAWRRTGHEAFF
TRBV4-1	TRBD2	NA	TRBJ2-7	TGCGCCAGCAGCCAAGATGAAGCGGGGGGTTCCTACGAGCAGTACTTC	CASSQDEAGGSYEQYF
TRBV9	TRBD1	NA	TRBJ1-5	TGTGCCAGCAGCCCTGGACAGGGAGGTCAGCCCCAGCATTTT	CASSPGQGGQPQHF
TRBV19	TRBD2	NA	TRBJ2-7	TGTGCCAGTAGTATGGGGATCAGCGGGGGAATCTACGAGCAGTACTTC	CASSMGISGGIYEQYF
TRBV10-2	NA	NA	TRBJ2-7	TGCGCCAGCAGTGGGGGACGCACCTACGAGCAGTACTTC	CASSGGRTYEQYF
TRBV5-1	NA	NA	TRBJ1-2	TGCGCCAGCAGCTTGGGGCAGCTCACGAGTATATATGGCTACACCTTC	CASSLGQLTSIYGYTF
TRBV19	NA	NA	TRBJ1-1	TGTGCCAGTAGTATTGGTCCCAACACTGAAGCTTTCTTT	CASSIGPNTEAFF
TRBV30	NA	NA	TRBJ1-5	TGTGCCTGGAGCCCAAAAAATGCTCAGCCCCAGCATTTT	CAWSPKNAQPQHF
TRBV28	NA	NA	TRBJ2-7	TGTGCCAGCAGTTTCCGGGCCATAGCATATTCCGAGCAGTACTTC	CASSFRAIAYSEQYF
TRBV6-1	TRBD1	NA	TRBJ1-2	TGTGCCAGCAGTGGGGGGACAGGGTACAGGGGCTATGGCTACACCTTC	CASSGGTGYRGYGYTF
TRBV28	NA	NA	TRBJ2-2	TGTGCCAGTTCTTCCACCGGGGAGCTGTTTTTT	CASSSTGELFF
TRBV28	NA	NA	TRBJ1-1	TGTGCCAGCAGTCCCCCCCAGGACATTGAAGCTTTCTTT	CASSPPQDIEAFF
TRBV6-5	NA	NA	TRBJ2-2	TGTGCCAGCAGGGGGAGAGGTGGGAACACCGGGGAGCTGTTTTTT	CASRGRGGNTGELFF
TRBV11-3	NA	NA	TRBJ2-5	TGTGCCAGCAGCCGGAGTGGGGGGCTCCAAGAGACCCAGTACTTC	CASSRSGGLQETQYF
TRBV7-3	NA	NA	TRBJ2-7	TGTGCCAGCAGCTTAAACGGGCTCGGCGAGCAGTACTTC	CASSLNGLGEQYF
TRBV5-1	TRBD1	NA	TRBJ2-7	TGCGCCAGCAGCCCCCGGGACAGGGGGTCCTACGAGCAGTACTTC	CASSPRDRGSYEQYF
TRBV5-1	NA	NA	TRBJ2-5	TGCGCCAGCAGTGCGGGGACAGCCCAAAAAGAGACCCAGTACTTC	CASSAGTAQKETQYF
TRBV28	NA	once	TRBJ1-1	TGTGCCACCGAACGACAGTCGAACACTGAAGCTTTCTTT	CATERQSNTEAFF
TRBV28	NA	NA	TRBJ2-3	TGTGCCAGCAGTTTCCCACCCGCAGATACGCAGTATTTT	CASSFPPADTQYF
TRBV6-5	TRBD2	once	TRBJ2-7	TGTGCCAGCAGTCGAGGACTAGCGGGAGAAAAGCAGTACTTC	CASSRGLAGEKQYF
TRBV4-2	TRBD1	NA	TRBJ2-7	TGTGCCAGCAGCCCAAGGGACAGGGGTCACTACGAGCAGTACTTC	CASSPRDRGHYEQYF
TRBV30	NA	NA	TRBJ2-7	TGTGCCCTGACTGATAGACAGAGTTCCTACGAGCAGTACTTC	CALTDRQSSYEQYF
TRBV18	TRBD1	NA	TRBJ2-7	TGTGCCAGCTCAGCTGGACAGGCCTACGAGCAGTACTTC	CASSAGQAYEQYF
TRBV4-2	NA	NA	TRBJ2-7	TGTGCCAGCAGCCGGGGACTGAACCCTCCCCCCTACGAGCAGTACTTC	CASSRGLNPPPYEQYF
TRBV4-1	TRBD2	NA	TRBJ2-4	TGCGCCAGCAGCCAAGATACGGCTAGCGGGATTAAAATAGCCAAAAACATTCAGTACTTC	CASSQDTASGIKIAKNIQYF
TRBV28	TRBD1	NA	TRBJ1-5	TGTGCCAGCAGTGGCCGGGACAGGGATTTTTGGCATCAGCCCCAGCATTTT	CASSGRDRDFWHQPQHF
TRBV6-5	NA	NA	TRBJ2-6	TGTGCCAGCAATCGGGACTCTGGGGCCAACGTCCTGACTTTC	CASNRDSGANVLTF
TRBV5-4	TRBD2	NA	TRBJ2-1	TGTGCCAGCAACTCCGGGACTAGCGGGAGATTGGAGCAGTTCTTC	CASNSGTSGRLEQFF
TRBV19	NA	NA	TRBJ1-1	TGTGCCAGTAGGGGGCAAGCGAACACTGAAGCTTTCTTT	CASRGQANTEAFF
TRBV2	TRBD2	once	TRBJ2-3	TGTGCCAGCACCCGGGGGGGGCAGGGTAGCACAGATACGCAGTATTTT	CASTRGGQGSTDTQYF
TRBV5-4	NA	NA	TRBJ1-4	TGTGCCAGCAGCCCAGACAGGTTTAATGAAAAACTGTTTTTT	CASSPDRFNEKLFF